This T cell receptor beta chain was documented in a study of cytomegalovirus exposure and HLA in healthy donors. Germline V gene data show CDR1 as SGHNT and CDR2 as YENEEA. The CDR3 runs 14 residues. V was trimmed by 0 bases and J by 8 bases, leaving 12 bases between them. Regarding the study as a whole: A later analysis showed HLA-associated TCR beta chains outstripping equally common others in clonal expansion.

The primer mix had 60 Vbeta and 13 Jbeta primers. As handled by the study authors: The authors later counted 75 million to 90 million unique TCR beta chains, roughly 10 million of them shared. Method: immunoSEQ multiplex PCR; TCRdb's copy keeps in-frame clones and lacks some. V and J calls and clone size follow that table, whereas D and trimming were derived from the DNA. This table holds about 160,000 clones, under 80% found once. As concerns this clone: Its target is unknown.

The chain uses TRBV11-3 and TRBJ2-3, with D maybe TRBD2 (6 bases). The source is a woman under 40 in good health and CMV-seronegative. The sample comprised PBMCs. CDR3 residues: CASSLDSGPGTQYF. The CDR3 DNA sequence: TGTGCCAGCAGCTTAGATAGCGGTCCAGGTACGCAGTATTTT.